The T cell receptor beta chain described here comes from a study of CD8 T cells in Susac syndrome. Germline CDR1 is SGHDT and CDR2 is YYEEEE. V lost 3 bases, J lost 0 bases, and 4 bases stayed unmatched. This CDR3 is 15 amino acids long. Random-hexamer reverse transcription was applied to roughly 0.5 to 1 ug RNA. TCRdb re-called the immunoSEQ multiplex PCR reads with MiXCR, one entry per CDR3 protein. The sample carries around 200,000 distinct CDR3 sequences, 95% recorded once. Material: CD4+ T cells from PBMCs. The sequence derives from a human donor with multiple sclerosis. The gene calls are TRBV5-6 and TRBJ2-3; 7 nucleotides match TRBD2. The CDR3 protein is CASSSVSGSTDTQYF. The CDR3 nucleotides are TGTGCCAGCAGCTCCGTTAGCGGGAGCACAGATACGCAGTATTTT. Together with reference TRBV5-6 and TRBJ2-3, the CDR3 gives the full variable domain: DAGVTQSPTHLIKTRGQQVTLRCSPKSGHDTVSWYQQALGQGPQFIFQYYEEEERQRGNFPDRFSGHQFPNYSSELNVNALLLGDSALYLCASSSVSGSTDTQYFGPGTRLTVL.